This section outlines one T cell receptor (beta chain) sequence together with its context. The CDR3 has 17 amino acids. Germline CDR1 is SGHNT and CDR2 is YENEEA. V shed 4 bases, J shed 4 bases, and the junction held 13 bases outside the gene matches. The data derive from a study of blood T cell repertoires in COVID-19. The wider study: The study drew acute and convalescent COVID-19 samples from the United States, Italy and Spain.

Only in-frame clones appear in the TCRdb table, and some are missing; sequencing was by immunoSEQ multiplex PCR. The repertoire holds hundreds of thousands of clones, with nearly 90% as singletons. This chain joins TRBV11-3 and TRBJ2-7; 10 bases line up with TRBD2. Sequenced input: peripheral blood. The receptor was derived from a man between 18 and 35 years old with active or convalescent COVID-19. The CDR3 loop reads CASSSPSSGRGRYEQYF. The DNA for the CDR3 is TGTGCCAGCAGCTCACCATCTAGCGGGAGAGGAAGGTACGAGCAGTACTTC. Combining the CDR3 with reference TRBV11-3 and TRBJ2-7 gives the whole variable domain EAGVVQSPRYKIIEKKQPVAFWCNPISGHNTLYWYLQNLGQGPELLIRYENEEAVDDSQLPKDRFSAERLKGVDSTLKIQPAELGDSAVYLCASSSPSSGRGRYEQYFGPGTRLTVT.